This T cell receptor (beta chain) was found in a study of T cell changes during pregnancy in multiple sclerosis. The CDR3 spans 13 residues. V lost 2 bases and J lost 5, with 4 bases in between. The V gene's germline CDR1 is SGHTA and CDR2 FQGTGA. Repertoires were generated with immunoSEQ multiplex PCR, while TCRdb's copy carries only in-frame clones and drops some. This table has 10,000 to 15,000 clones, over 90% appearing once. This TCR derives from a female donor with multiple sclerosis, enrolled in a pregnancy study. The gene calls are TRBV7-3 and TRBJ1-6; D is undetermined. The source material was CD4+ T cells from peripheral blood mononuclear cells, sampled before pregnancy. CDR3 sequence: CASSLADNSPLHF. DNA of the CDR3: TGTGCCAGCAGCTTAGCGGATAATTCACCCCTCCACTTT.